What follows describes a single TCR beta chain. As yet, its antigen is unknown. The V gene lost 2 bases and the J gene lost 4 bases, with 11 bases spanning the gap. Germline CDR1 reads LGHNA; CDR2 reads YNFKEQ. This CDR3 spans 14 amino acids. This entry is derived from a study of cytomegalovirus exposure and HLA in healthy donors. Points from the study as a whole: Earlier results showed most TCR beta V segments being productive about 87% or about 30% of the time.

The PCR was carried out with 60 Vbeta primers and 13 Jbeta primers. Original analysis: In a later analysis, the count reached approximately 80 million unique TCR beta chains, with roughly 11 million shared. Sequencing was performed with immunoSEQ multiplex PCR; in TCRdb, only in-frame clones are kept and a portion is missing. Clone size and the V and J calls come from that table; the DNA yielded D and trimming. This specimen shows tens of thousands of clones; the ten leading clones hold roughly 2.6%. The study sampled nominally healthy donors, though unrecorded immune exposures were likely. This TCR came from a man aged 35-49 years in good health and CMV-seronegative. This chain uses TRBV4-2 with TRBJ2-5; the D gene is possibly TRBD1 (7 bases). The sequenced sample was PBMCs. The CDR3 region is CASSQQGGGETQYF. The CDR3 nucleotides read TGTGCCAGCAGCCAACAGGGGGGTGGAGAGACCCAGTACTTC.